This T cell receptor (beta chain) was profiled in a study of OX40 agonist ivuxolimab in advanced cancers. CDR3 size: 14 residues. Trimming took off 4 bases at V and 7 bases at J, with 17 bases between the two ends. CDR1 and CDR2 from the germline V gene are SGDLS and YYNGEE. TCRdb's table, derived via immunoSEQ multiplex PCR, lists solely in-frame clones and lacks some. The sample yields some 20,000 clones, roughly 89% seen once. V usage is TRBV9 and J usage is TRBJ1-2; TRBD1 is a possible D gene (6 bases). This material consisted of CD4+ or CD8+ T cells sorted from blood, taken in a trial of the OX40 agonist ivuxolimab. This sequence was found in an adult with an advanced solid tumor such as melanoma, head and neck, liver or kidney cancer. The CDR3 here is CASSPSTGLSGYTF. The CDR3 DNA follows: TGTGCCAGCAGCCCCTCCACAGGGTTAAGTGGCTACACCTTC.